The 23 T cell receptor beta chains given below trace back to one sample, sequenced in a study of T cells in localized non-small cell lung cancer. The assay was immunoSEQ multiplex PCR, and TCRdb's table has in-frame clones only and misses some. Among about 31,000 clones, roughly nine tenths were seen once, and the ten largest hold approximately 10%. The specimen was peripheral blood, collected before any cancer treatment. These receptors were taken from a woman aged 40-69 years with stage I lung adenocarcinoma.

The CDR3 protein is CASSFSTGDQPQHF. The CDR3 bases are TGTGCCAGCAGCTTTTCAACAGGGGATCAGCCCCAGCATTTT. The chain combines TRBV7-2 with TRBJ1-5, with 7 bases lining up with TRBD1. The CDR3 contains 14 residues. The germline V gene encodes CDR1 SGHTA and CDR2 FQGNSA. The V segment lost 3 bases and the J segment 5 bases; nucleotides outside the gene matches: 4.

This chain joins TRBV19 and TRBJ2-5; D gene unclear. Trimming left V 5 bases short and J 4 bases short, with 8 bases between. Per the germline V gene, CDR1 is LNHDA and CDR2 is SQIVND (reference sequence). This CDR3 is built from 12 residues. CDR3 in DNA: TGTGCCAGTAGTTATTCCCGAGAGACCCAGTACTTC. It is translated as CASSYSRETQYF.

The rearrangement uses TRBV7-9 and TRBJ2-3, with 10 bases identical to TRBD2. CDR1 and CDR2 from the germline V gene are SEHNR and FQNEAQ (reference sequence). This CDR3 is built from 17 residues. The V gene end was trimmed by 4 bases and the J gene end by 2 bases; junction bases not matched to a gene: 9. Written as DNA, the CDR3 is TGTGCCAGCAGCTCGAAAACTAGCGGGGTTTACACAGATACGCAGTATTTT. This encodes CASSSKTSGVYTDTQYF.

As DNA, the CDR3 is TGTGCCAGCAGTCCGCGGGGCACGAGCAATCAGCCCCAGCATTTT. Protein sequence: CASSPRGTSNQPQHF. V gene TRBV28 combines with J gene TRBJ1-5; perhaps TRBD1 as D (5 bases). Trimming took off 5 bases at V and 1 base at J, with 12 bases between the two ends. Germline-derived CDR1 and CDR2 are MDHEN and SYDVKM. This CDR3 has 15 residues.

This clone was found once. The chain employs TRBV2 and TRBJ1-6, with a weak D call TRBD1 (5 bases). V lost 6 bases, J lost 8 bases, and 14 bases lay in between. This CDR3 has 14 amino acids. CDR1 SNHLY and CDR2 FYNNEI come from the germline V gene. CDR3 nucleotide sequence: TGTGCCAGCAGGAGTAGGGACGGATATTCACCCCTCCACTTT. Translation gives CASRSRDGYSPLHF.

This chain connects TRBV9 to TRBJ2-7, with D uncertain. V lost 0 bases, J lost 5 bases, and 18 bases lay in between. This CDR3 is 16 amino acids long. Germline values: CDR1 SGDLS, CDR2 YYNGEE. The CDR3 coding sequence is TGTGCCAGCAGCGTAGAGGGTGGGTTAATTGACGACGAGCAGTACTTC. Translated, it gives CASSVEGGLIDDEQYF.

This sequence joins TRBV7-9 and TRBJ2-1; weak D call: TRBD1 (5 bases). The CDR3 has 14 amino acids. Germline V gene lookup returns CDR1 SEHNR and CDR2 FQNEAQ (reference sequence). The ends were cut back, 5 bases at V and 5 bases at J, with 13 bases in the middle. The CDR3 DNA reads TGTGCCAGCAGCCCCTCGACAGAGAACAATGAGCAGTTCTTC. Residues: CASSPSTENNEQFF.

The chain recombines TRBV28 with TRBJ2-1, with 7 positions matching TRBD2. Germline V gene sequence: CDR1 MDHEN, CDR2 SYDVKM. This CDR3 has 15 amino acids. The trim removed 5 bases at V and 4 bases at J, leaving 8 bases unmatched. The CDR3 loop reads CASSPPGLLYNEQFF. The CDR3 DNA is TGTGCCAGCAGTCCCCCGGGACTACTATACAATGAGCAGTTCTTC.

The V call is TRBV18, the J call TRBJ1-1; weak D call: TRBD1 (5 bases). The length of the CDR3 is 15 residues. From germline, CDR1 is KGHSH and CDR2 LQKENI. V gave up 3 bases and J gave up 10 bases, with 21 bases separating them. The CDR3 nucleotides read TGTGCCAGCTCACCTGTAGCCCGAGGGGCTTTAGGAGCTTTCTTT. Protein sequence: CASSPVARGALGAFF. Full variable domain (outside the CDR3, taken from reference TRBV18 and TRBJ1-1): NAGVMQNPRHLVRRRGQEARLRCSPMKGHSHVYWYRQLPEEGLKFMVYLQKENIIDESGMPKERFSAEFPKEGPSILRIQQVVRGDSAAYFCASSPVARGALGAFFGQGTRLTVV.

The chain is built from TRBV5-8 and TRBJ2-3; 10 nucleotides align to TRBD2. With 1 base clipped from V and 6 bases from J, the junction kept 14 bases outside the gene matches. Germline V gene data show CDR1 as SGHTS and CDR2 as YDEGEE. The CDR3 is 18 amino acids. CDR3 protein: CASSLPGLGSGGKDTQYF. The CDR3 coding sequence is TGTGCCAGCAGCTTGCCCGGACTAGGTAGCGGGGGGAAGGATACGCAGTATTTT.

V is TRBV5-1 and J is TRBJ1-5, with TRBD1 identical over 7 bases. The junction had 2 bases not matched to a gene; V was cut back by 3 bases and J by 5 bases. Germline V lookup: CDR1 SGHRS, CDR2 YFSETQ. This CDR3 has 13 amino acids. The CDR3 region has the DNA TGCGCCAGCAGCTCGCAGGGGGATCAGCCCCAGCATTTT. It encodes CASSSQGDQPQHF. The complete variable domain, with remaining parts taken from reference TRBV5-1 and TRBJ1-5, reads KAGVTQTPRYLIKTRGQQVTLSCSPISGHRSVSWYQQTPGQGLQFLFEYFSETQRNKGNFPGRFSGRQFSNSRSEMNVSTLELGDSALYLCASSSQGDQPQHFGDGTRLSIL.

The sample holds one count of this clone. The V call is TRBV28, the J call TRBJ2-3; D is unresolved. This CDR3 comprises 13 residues. CDR1 and CDR2 (germline): MDHEN, SYDVKM. The V end was cut by 3 bases, the J end by 0 bases, with 4 bases between. The CDR3 sequence: CASSLPSTDTQYF. The DNA for the CDR3 is TGTGCCAGCAGTTTGCCTAGCACAGATACGCAGTATTTT.

In this sample, this clone turned up once. The rearrangement joins TRBV10-3 to TRBJ2-7; D may be TRBD2 (6 bases). The CDR3 loop spans 13 amino acids. In germline, CDR1 is ENHRY, CDR2 SYGVKD. V lost 3 bases and J 3 bases, leaving 9 bases between the germline ends. The CDR3 loop is CAISEYGSYEQYF. CDR3 nucleotide sequence: TGTGCCATCAGTGAATACGGGAGCTACGAGCAGTACTTC.

This chain connects TRBV5-8 to TRBJ1-4; D is perhaps TRBD1 (6 bases). The CDR3 loop spans 17 amino acids. Germline V CDR1 and CDR2: SGHTS, YDEGEE. V dropped 3 bases and J dropped 0 bases, with 15 bases sitting between them. Here the CDR3 reads CASSSGQFITTNEKLFF. Here the CDR3 DNA reads TGTGCCAGCAGCTCAGGACAGTTTATCACAACTAATGAAAAACTGTTTTTT.

V and J are TRBV7-3 and TRBJ2-1; perhaps D is TRBD1 or TRBD2 (5 bases each). The germline V gene encodes CDR1 SGHTA and CDR2 FQGTGA. The CDR3 totals 15 residues. V dropped 5 bases and J dropped 4 bases, with 15 bases sitting between them. The CDR3 reads CASSPGPIQYNEQFF. The CDR3 DNA reads as TGTGCCAGCAGCCCGGGGCCGATCCAGTACAATGAGCAGTTCTTC.

This chain links TRBV25-1 with TRBJ1-5, with D possibly matching TRBD1 (6 bases). The CDR3 is made up of 15 amino acids. Germline loops: CDR1 MGHDK, CDR2 SYGVNS. The germline V and J ends were trimmed by 5 bases and 6 bases, with 17 bases remaining between them. In nucleotides, the CDR3 is TGTGCCAGCAGTCACTCCGGGGGCAACGGTCAGCCCCAGCATTTT. This codes for CASSHSGGNGQPQHF.

DNA for the CDR3: TGTGCCAGCAGCTTGGATCCAGGGGAACCCTACGAGCAGTACTTC. Residues: CASSLDPGEPYEQYF. The rearrangement joins TRBV5-4 to TRBJ2-7, with D possibly TRBD1 on 6 matching bases. The CDR3 is made up of 15 amino acids. Germline V gene data show CDR1 as SGHNT and CDR2 as YYREEE (reference sequence). Trimming removed 0 bases from V and 2 bases from J, with 12 bases in between.

J is TRBJ2-7 and V is TRBV19; 8 nucleotides line up with TRBD1. The CDR3 is 14 amino acids. CDR1 and CDR2 (germline): LNHDA, SQIVND (reference sequence). Trimming at V came to 3 bases and at J to 6 bases, leaving 7 bases not matched to a gene. CDR3 residues: CASSIPGTGSEQYF. The DNA for the CDR3 is TGTGCCAGTAGTATTCCTGGGACAGGAAGCGAGCAGTACTTC.

The count of this clone is one. CDR3 in DNA: TGTGCCAGCTCTCGTATTGGGGGGGACCAAGAGACCCAGTACTTC. Its translation is CASSRIGGDQETQYF. The chain joins TRBV18 to TRBJ2-5, with 7 nucleotides matching TRBD2. With V trimmed by 6 bases and J by 0 bases, 7 bases remained unmatched. Germline-derived CDR1 and CDR2 are KGHSH and LQKENI. This CDR3 comprises 15 residues.

A remark on this clone: The junction does not match germline at one end; this may be a read error. The genes are TRBV5-8 and TRBJ1-2; D gene uncertain. CDR3 size: 12 residues. Germline V gives CDR1 SGHTS, CDR2 YDEGEE. CDR3 region: CASSFPGLWLPF. The CDR3 nucleotides read TGTGCCAGCAGCTTCCCCGGCCTGTGGTTACCCTTC. Supplemented by reference TRBV5-8 and TRBJ1-2, the full variable domain reads EAGVTQSPTHLIKTRGQQATLRCSPISGHTSVYWYQQALGLGLQFLLWYDEGEERNRGNFPPRFSGRQFPNYSSELNVNALELEDSALYLCASSFPGLWLPFGSGTRLTVV.

This chain joins TRBV4-2 and TRBJ1-3, with 7 bases that match TRBD1. This CDR3 is 18 amino acids long. The germline V gene encodes CDR1 LGHNA and CDR2 YNFKEQ. The J segment lost 0 bases and the V segment lost 0 bases, leaving 8 bases of the junction unmatched. CDR3 residues: CASSQDLGRGDSGNTIYF. The CDR3 nucleotides are TGTGCCAGCAGCCAAGATCTCGGCAGGGGGGACTCTGGAAACACCATATATTTT.

The V gene is TRBV7-9, the J gene TRBJ1-4; D perhaps matches TRBD1 (5 bases). CDR1 and CDR2 (germline): SEHNR, FQNEAQ (reference sequence). V was pared by 5 bases and J by 4 bases, with 11 bases between. This CDR3 is built from 14 residues. Written as DNA, the CDR3 is TGTGCCAGCAGCCCTTTACAGGATAATGAAAAACTGTTTTTT. Translating it yields CASSPLQDNEKLFF.

V gene TRBV19 combines with J gene TRBJ2-7; D unresolved. V lost 6 bases to trimming and J lost 1 base, with 13 bases between them. Germline CDR1 reads LNHDA; CDR2 reads SQIVND (reference sequence). This CDR3 spans 14 amino acids. The CDR3: CASRSQSRSYEQYF. In DNA form, the CDR3 reads TGTGCCAGTAGGTCACAGTCCCGATCCTACGAGCAGTACTTC.